These T cell receptor beta chains were read from a single sample in a study of T cells in Graves' hyperthyroidism and ophthalmopathy. TCRdb re-derived calls from the multiplex PCR reads in MiXCR, one entry per CDR3 protein. The sample has about 380,000 distinct CDR3 sequences, approximately 17% seen once. Sample: blood. The receptors derive from a man between 18 and 29 years old with Graves' ophthalmopathy. Both conserved end residues are part of each CDR3. D genes are given only for firm matches. A row's size may be missing; if present it is once, few, many or a size class.

abundance: many
v_gene: TRBV5-8
d_gene: NA
j_gene: TRBJ1-1
CDR3nt: TGTGCCAGCAGTTATAGGGGGGGGTTAAACACTGAAGCTTTCTTT
CDR3aa: CASSYRGGLNTEAFF

abundance: many
v_gene: TRBV20-1
d_gene: NA
j_gene: TRBJ1-1
CDR3nt: TGCAGTGCTAGAGTCCCCCCGAGAAACACTGAAGCTTTCTTT
CDR3aa: CSARVPPRNTEAFF

abundance: NA
v_gene: TRBV19
d_gene: NA
j_gene: TRBJ1-1
CDR3nt: TGTGCCAGTATGGCCCCAAGCCAGAACACTGAAGCTTTCTTT
CDR3aa: CASMAPSQNTEAFF

abundance: NA
v_gene: TRBV12-3/TRBV12-4
d_gene: NA
j_gene: TRBJ2-7
CDR3nt: TGTGCCAGCAGATCAGGGGGGGACTACGAGCAGTACTTC
CDR3aa: CASRSGGDYEQYF

abundance: NA
v_gene: TRBV5-1
d_gene: TRBD2
j_gene: TRBJ2-7
CDR3nt: TGTGCCAGCAGATTGACTAGCGGGGGTACGGACGAGCAGTACTTC
CDR3aa: CASRLTSGGTDEQYF

abundance: NA
v_gene: TRBV11-2
d_gene: TRBD2
j_gene: TRBJ2-5
CDR3nt: TGTGCCAGCAGCGTGAGCGGGAGTGGCGAGACCCAGTACTTC
CDR3aa: CASSVSGSGETQYF

abundance: many
v_gene: TRBV5-8
d_gene: NA
j_gene: TRBJ1-2
CDR3nt: TGTGCCAGCAGCTCGGGGGGGTTGCATGGCTACACCTTC
CDR3aa: CASSSGGLHGYTF

abundance: many
v_gene: TRBV12-3/TRBV12-4
d_gene: NA
j_gene: TRBJ2-5
CDR3nt: TGTGCCAGCAGTTATGGCACCGGGACCCTCACGAGGGAGACCCAGTACTTC
CDR3aa: CASSYGTGTLTRETQYF

abundance: few
v_gene: TRBV11-2
d_gene: TRBD2
j_gene: TRBJ2-1
CDR3nt: TGTGCCAGCAGCTCCGGACTAGCGGGAAACAATGAGCAGTTCTTC
CDR3aa: CASSSGLAGNNEQFF

abundance: many
v_gene: TRBV15
d_gene: NA
j_gene: TRBJ1-5
CDR3nt: TGTGCCTCTTCACAGGGACTGTCAAATCAGCCCCAGCATTTT
CDR3aa: CASSQGLSNQPQHF

abundance: many
v_gene: TRBV12-3/TRBV12-4
d_gene: TRBD1
j_gene: TRBJ1-2
CDR3nt: TGTGCCAGCAGTTTATACCCCCGGGACAGGAGCAGGGGCTACACCTTC
CDR3aa: CASSLYPRDRSRGYTF

abundance: many
v_gene: TRBV7-8
d_gene: NA
j_gene: TRBJ2-2
CDR3nt: TGTGCCAGCAGCTTAGCGCGACTTTCTAACACCGGGGAGCTGTTTTTT
CDR3aa: CASSLARLSNTGELFF

abundance: NA
v_gene: TRBV28
d_gene: TRBD2
j_gene: TRBJ2-7
CDR3nt: TGTGCCAGCAGTTTTGCCCGGGGACTAGCGGGAACCTACGAGCAGTACTTC
CDR3aa: CASSFARGLAGTYEQYF

abundance: many
v_gene: TRBV6-1
d_gene: NA
j_gene: TRBJ2-7
CDR3nt: TGTGCCAGCAGTCCCCGGGGAAGGGACTACGAGCAGTACTTC
CDR3aa: CASSPRGRDYEQYF

abundance: NA
v_gene: TRBV30
d_gene: NA
j_gene: TRBJ1-2
CDR3nt: TGTGCCTGGAGCCCGGGGCCTAACTATGGCTACACCTTC
CDR3aa: CAWSPGPNYGYTF

abundance: NA
v_gene: TRBV3-1
d_gene: NA
j_gene: TRBJ1-2
CDR3nt: TGTGCCAGCAGCCAAAGTTCCCGGGCACCAGAGGCGAGCTATGGCTACACCTTC
CDR3aa: CASSQSSRAPEASYGYTF

abundance: few
v_gene: TRBV5-1
d_gene: NA
j_gene: TRBJ2-7
CDR3nt: TGCGCCAGCAGCTTGTTACAGGGTAGCGCCTACGAGCAGTACTTC
CDR3aa: CASSLLQGSAYEQYF

abundance: many
v_gene: TRBV11-2
d_gene: NA
j_gene: TRBJ1-5
CDR3nt: TGTGCCAGCAGTCGGGGGTTGAGTCAGCCCCAGCATTTT
CDR3aa: CASSRGLSQPQHF

abundance: many
v_gene: TRBV11-2
d_gene: TRBD2
j_gene: TRBJ2-1
CDR3nt: TGTGCCAGCAGCCAGACTAGCGGGGAGTACAATGAGCAGTTCTTC
CDR3aa: CASSQTSGEYNEQFF

abundance: NA
v_gene: TRBV20-1
d_gene: NA
j_gene: TRBJ2-7
CDR3nt: TGCAGTGCCTTATCCCCGGGAACCTACGAGCAGTACTTC
CDR3aa: CSALSPGTYEQYF

abundance: NA
v_gene: TRBV4-1
d_gene: NA
j_gene: TRBJ1-1
CDR3nt: TGCGCCAGCAGCCAAGGGGCAGGGGCCATGAACACTGAAGCTTTCTTT
CDR3aa: CASSQGAGAMNTEAFF

abundance: few
v_gene: TRBV19
d_gene: NA
j_gene: TRBJ1-5
CDR3nt: TGTGCCAGTAGAATTCAGGGTGGAGGAAATAGCAATCAGCCCCAGCATTTT
CDR3aa: CASRIQGGGNSNQPQHF

abundance: NA
v_gene: TRBV19
d_gene: NA
j_gene: TRBJ1-2
CDR3nt: TGTGCCAGTAGTATAGCGAGAGGGGCGCCACGGGATGGCTACACCTTC
CDR3aa: CASSIARGAPRDGYTF

abundance: many
v_gene: TRBV6-1
d_gene: TRBD1
j_gene: TRBJ1-1
CDR3nt: TGTGCCAGCAGGACCGGGACAGGGGGTGGAACCATCGAAGCTTTCTTT
CDR3aa: CASRTGTGGGTIEAFF

abundance: many
v_gene: TRBV29-1
d_gene: TRBD2
j_gene: TRBJ2-3
CDR3nt: TGCAGCGTTGGCGGGGGGGCCAAAGATACGCAGTATTTT
CDR3aa: CSVGGGAKDTQYF

abundance: NA
v_gene: TRBV9
d_gene: NA
j_gene: TRBJ2-3
CDR3nt: TGTGCCAGCAGCGCTGCACCTCGGGACTCCCCCTCGCAGTATTTT
CDR3aa: CASSAAPRDSPSQYF

abundance: few
v_gene: TRBV20-1
d_gene: NA
j_gene: TRBJ1-5
CDR3nt: TGCAGTGCTCAAACAGTTTACAGCAATCAGCCCCAGCATTTT
CDR3aa: CSAQTVYSNQPQHF

abundance: many
v_gene: TRBV3-1
d_gene: NA
j_gene: TRBJ1-5
CDR3nt: TGTGCCAGCAGCCCGAGGGGAAGAAGCAATCAGCCCCAGCATTTT
CDR3aa: CASSPRGRSNQPQHF

abundance: many
v_gene: TRBV19
d_gene: NA
j_gene: TRBJ1-1
CDR3nt: TGTGCCAGTAGTAGACGACAGGTCTTGAACACTGAAGCTTTCTTT
CDR3aa: CASSRRQVLNTEAFF

abundance: few
v_gene: TRBV20-1
d_gene: NA
j_gene: TRBJ2-2
CDR3nt: TGCAGTGCTAGGGGAAACTCGATCACCGGGGAGCTGTTTTTT
CDR3aa: CSARGNSITGELFF

abundance: few
v_gene: TRBV7-2
d_gene: NA
j_gene: TRBJ2-2
CDR3nt: TGTGCCAGCAGCCTAGCGTTTGGGACCAGGGCCGGGGAGCTGTTTTTT
CDR3aa: CASSLAFGTRAGELFF

abundance: few
v_gene: TRBV27
d_gene: TRBD1
j_gene: TRBJ2-2
CDR3nt: TGTGCCAGCAGTATCAGGGGGCAGGACACCGGGGAGCTGTTTTTT
CDR3aa: CASSIRGQDTGELFF

abundance: many
v_gene: TRBV27
d_gene: NA
j_gene: TRBJ1-4
CDR3nt: TGTGCCAGCAGTTTATCGGGGGATGAAAAACTGTTTTTT
CDR3aa: CASSLSGDEKLFF

abundance: few
v_gene: TRBV4-1
d_gene: NA
j_gene: TRBJ1-1
CDR3nt: TGCGCCAGCAGCTTTAAGGAGGGTGGTAAGACTGAAGCTTTCTTT
CDR3aa: CASSFKEGGKTEAFF

abundance: once
v_gene: TRBV7-2
d_gene: TRBD2
j_gene: TRBJ2-4
CDR3nt: TGTGCCAGCAGCTTAGAACCAGCGGGGAGCTGGGACATTCAGTACTTC
CDR3aa: CASSLEPAGSWDIQYF

abundance: many
v_gene: TRBV11-3
d_gene: NA
j_gene: TRBJ1-1
CDR3nt: TGTGCCAGCAGCTTCGCACCAGACACTGAAGCTTTCTTT
CDR3aa: CASSFAPDTEAFF

abundance: few
v_gene: TRBV6-5
d_gene: NA
j_gene: TRBJ2-7
CDR3nt: TGTGCCAGCAGTTACTCGAAGCGGCAGGTGCCCTACGAGCAGTACTTC
CDR3aa: CASSYSKRQVPYEQYF

abundance: many
v_gene: TRBV20-1
d_gene: TRBD1
j_gene: TRBJ1-2
CDR3nt: TGCAGTGTCCAACAGGGGGCTAACTATGGCTACACCTTC
CDR3aa: CSVQQGANYGYTF

abundance: NA
v_gene: TRBV10-3
d_gene: NA
j_gene: TRBJ1-6
CDR3nt: TGTGCCATCAGTGAGTCGGGTTTTCAGGGTATTTCACCCCTCCACTTT
CDR3aa: CAISESGFQGISPLHF

abundance: many
v_gene: TRBV2
d_gene: TRBD1
j_gene: TRBJ1-6
CDR3nt: TGTGCCAGCAGCCCAACCCGTACTCAGGGGGCCGTGGGGAATTCACCCCTCCACTTT
CDR3aa: CASSPTRTQGAVGNSPLHF

abundance: few
v_gene: TRBV2
d_gene: TRBD2
j_gene: TRBJ2-1
CDR3nt: TGTGCCAGCAGCCAACTAGCGGGGGGGCCGGATGACTATGAGCAGTTCTTC
CDR3aa: CASSQLAGGPDDYEQFF

abundance: many
v_gene: TRBV6-1
d_gene: TRBD2
j_gene: TRBJ2-2
CDR3nt: TGTGCCAGCAGCACCGGGGGGGTCCCTGCGAACACCGGGGAGCTGTTTTTT
CDR3aa: CASSTGGVPANTGELFF

abundance: NA
v_gene: TRBV2
d_gene: NA
j_gene: TRBJ1-5
CDR3nt: TGTGCCAGCAGTAAGACCGCTAGCAATCAGCCCCAGCATTTT
CDR3aa: CASSKTASNQPQHF

abundance: NA
v_gene: TRBV10-3
d_gene: TRBD1
j_gene: TRBJ1-6
CDR3nt: TGTGCCATCGGGACAGACAGGTCGGAGAATTCACCCCTCCACTTT
CDR3aa: CAIGTDRSENSPLHF